This is a list of T cell receptor beta chains from one sample in a study of T cell responses to AZD1222 COVID-19 vaccine. The method was immunoSEQ multiplex PCR; TCRdb's version includes in-frame clones alone and lacks a portion of them. The table lists 150,000 or so clones, approximately 89% of them singletons. The sample in question was peripheral blood, obtained on day 0 of MenACWY control vaccination. These receptors were obtained from an adult in good health. Each CDR3 is given with its conserved first and last residue. The D gene is left open where the match is weak. Not all rows give a size; the values are once, few, many and, for expanded clones, a class.

size	D	V	J	DNA	CDR3
.	.	TRBV28	TRBJ2-7	TGTGCCAGCAGTTTATCGGGGGGACACTACGAGCAGTACTTC	CASSLSGGHYEQYF
.	.	TRBV10-3	TRBJ1-6	TGTGCCATCAGCAGATCGTACGGCGTCGGCTCCTATAATTCACCCCTCCACTTT	CAISRSYGVGSYNSPLHF
.	.	TRBV5-6	TRBJ1-2	TGTGCCAGCAGCTTGGAAGGCGGCTACACCTTC	CASSLEGGYTF
.	.	TRBV5-4	TRBJ1-2	TGTGCCAGCAGGGAGCGGGGGGGGAACTATGGCTACACCTTC	CASRERGGNYGYTF
once	TRBD2	TRBV10-3	TRBJ2-2	TGTGCCATCAGTGTTTGGTACGGGACTAGCGAAACCGGGGAGCTGTTTTTT	CAISVWYGTSETGELFF
.	TRBD1	TRBV15	TRBJ2-7	TGTGCCACCAGCAGTGGGGACAGGGTTTACGAGCAGTACTTC	CATSSGDRVYEQYF
.	.	TRBV7-9	TRBJ1-3	TGTGCCAGCAGCTTAGCGGCGGGAAACACCATATATTTT	CASSLAAGNTIYF
.	.	TRBV4-3	TRBJ2-3	TGCGCCAGCAGCCAAGGACAGACCTCTAGCACAGATACGCAGTATTTT	CASSQGQTSSTDTQYF
.	TRBD1	TRBV7-8	TRBJ2-1	TGTGCCAGCAGCAATCGACAGGGAACTGGCTATGAGCAGTTCTTC	CASSNRQGTGYEQFF
few	TRBD2	TRBV7-6	TRBJ2-1	TGTGCCAGCAGCGGAGGAACTGGACTAGCGGGAGAGAGGTCCTACAATGAGCAGTTCTTC	CASSGGTGLAGERSYNEQFF
once	.	TRBV2	TRBJ1-2	TGTGCCAGCAGGGACCGGGGGGGGGCGTCATATCCTAACTATGGCTACACCTTC	CASRDRGGASYPNYGYTF
.	TRBD1	TRBV9	TRBJ1-2	TGTGCCAGCACCAAGGCGTCTCAGGGGGCACACGATGGCTACACCTTC	CASTKASQGAHDGYTF
.	.	TRBV7-2	TRBJ1-5	TGTGCCAGCTCTAAGGTGTCAGGGGCGAACCAGCCCCAGCATTTT	CASSKVSGANQPQHF
.	TRBD1	TRBV12-5	TRBJ2-7	TGTGCTAGTGGCCTTGACAGGGTACGGGACGAGCAGTACTTC	CASGLDRVRDEQYF
.	.	TRBV15	TRBJ2-2	TGTGCCACCAGCAGAGATCTGCGGGATGCCGGGGAGCTGTTTTTT	CATSRDLRDAGELFF
.	TRBD1	TRBV7-8	TRBJ1-1	TGTGCCAGCAGCTACCGACAGGGGGCCCGTGGCACTGAAGCTTTCTTT	CASSYRQGARGTEAFF
.	.	TRBV5-1	TRBJ2-2	TGCGCCAGCAGCTTGGATCACAGGGAGAGAACCGGGGAGCTGTTTTTT	CASSLDHRERTGELFF
.	.	TRBV19	TRBJ1-5	TGTGCCAGTAGGCGACCCTCGGGAAATCAGCCCCAGCATTTT	CASRRPSGNQPQHF
.	.	TRBV28	TRBJ1-4	TGTGCCAGCAGCCTAGGGGGGATGGAAAAACTGTTTTTT	CASSLGGMEKLFF
once	TRBD1	TRBV27	TRBJ2-6	TGTGCCAGCAGTTACAGGGGTACTGGGGCCAACGTCCTGACTTTC	CASSYRGTGANVLTF
once	TRBD2	TRBV28	TRBJ2-7	TGTGCCAGCAGTTTAATCGGACTAGGCACCGCCTACGAGCAGTACTTC	CASSLIGLGTAYEQYF
.	TRBD1	TRBV5-1	TRBJ2-5	TGCGCCAGCAAAACCGGGACAGGGGCAGAGACCCAGTACTTC	CASKTGTGAETQYF
few	TRBD1	TRBV6-2/TRBV6-3	TRBJ2-3	TGTGCCAGCAGCTATCGACAGGGGCCCCCAGTCTTT	CASSYRQGPPVF
.	.	TRBV5-1	TRBJ2-1	TGCGCCAGCAGCTGGGAGGAGGCGAATGAGCAGTTCTTC	CASSWEEANEQFF
.	.	TRBV28	TRBJ2-3	TGTGCCAGCAGTCCGGCCCAGGGCACAGATACGCAGTATTTT	CASSPAQGTDTQYF
.	.	TRBV4-3	TRBJ1-5	TGCGCCAGCAGCCAAAATATTAATCAGCCCCAGCATTTT	CASSQNINQPQHF
.	.	TRBV28	TRBJ1-5	TGTGCCAGCAGTTTTAGTGTTGGTCAGCCCCAGCATTTT	CASSFSVGQPQHF
once	.	TRBV3-1/TRBV3-2	TRBJ2-7	TGTGCCAGCAGCCATGGCACTGAGGGGAAGCAGTACTTC	CASSHGTEGKQYF
once	.	TRBV7-2	TRBJ2-1	TGTGCCAGCAGCCCAACGGATGGTGAGCAGTTCTTC	CASSPTDGEQFF